These 17 T cell receptor beta chains came from one sample sequenced in a study of blood T cell repertoires in COVID-19. Repertoires were generated with immunoSEQ multiplex PCR, while TCRdb's copy carries only in-frame clones and drops some. The sample yields more than 350,000 clones, approximately 90% seen once. The material sequenced was PBMCs or T cells enriched from blood (not recorded which). These receptors all come from a man aged 18 to 29 who had recovered from COVID-19.

The rearrangement links TRBV9 to TRBJ2-5, with D tentatively TRBD2 (7 bases). CDR3 length equals 16 residues. The V and J ends lost 0 bases and 5 bases respectively, with 17 bases between them. The germline V gene has CDR1 SGDLS and CDR2 YYNGEE. This chain's CDR3 is CASSVDGGGAVETQYF. DNA of the CDR3: TGTGCCAGCAGCGTAGATGGTGGGGGGGCCGTCGAGACCCAGTACTTC.

The gene calls are TRBV10-2 and TRBJ2-7; D might be TRBD1 (6 bases). The V and J ends lost 7 bases and 3 bases respectively, with 16 bases between them. Germline values: CDR1 WSHSY, CDR2 SAAADI. The CDR3 length is 14 residues. CDR3 protein: CASTDQDSVYEQYF. The CDR3 DNA follows: TGCGCCAGCACTGATCAGGACAGTGTCTACGAGCAGTACTTC.

This chain joins TRBV18 and TRBJ1-2, with TRBD1 matching over 11 bases. Germline V gene sequence: CDR1 KGHSH, CDR2 LQKENI. There are 15 residues in the CDR3. The trim removed 3 bases at V and 8 bases at J, leaving 8 bases unmatched. The CDR3 bases are TGTGCCAGCTCACCCGGGACAGGGGGTACGGAAGGCTACACCTTC. It translates to CASSPGTGGTEGYTF.

This clone was detected once. The CDR3 bases are TGTGCCTGGAGTGGGAATATGCGGGATACCCAGCATTTT. Its translation is CAWSGNMRDTQHF. The chain has TRBV30 and TRBJ1-5, with D unresolved. With 1 base removed from V and 11 bases from J, the gap between germline ends came to 15 bases. This CDR3 spans 13 amino acids. CDR1 is GTSNPN, CDR2 SVGIG, per germline (reference sequence). Full variable domain (rest looked up from reference TRBV30 and TRBJ1-5): SQTIHQWPATLVQPVGSPLSLECTVEGTSNPNLYWYRQAAGRGLQLLFYSVGIGQISSEVPQNLSASRPQDRQFILSSKKLLLSDSGFYLCAWSGNMRDTQHFGDGTRLSIL.

The rearrangement uses TRBV7-2 and TRBJ1-4; D is perhaps TRBD1 (6 bases). Germline loops: CDR1 SGHTA, CDR2 FQGNSA. Trimming took off 4 bases at V and 2 bases at J, with 11 bases between the two ends. This CDR3 comprises 15 residues. CDR3 protein: CASSSYGGTNEKLFF. The CDR3 coding sequence is TGTGCCAGCAGCTCCTATGGGGGCACTAATGAAAAACTGTTTTTT.

This sequence joins TRBV5-1 and TRBJ2-1; 10 bases fit TRBD2. CDR3 length: 17 amino acids. The V segment lost 1 base and the J segment 8 bases; nucleotides outside the gene matches: 12. Germline loops: CDR1 SGHRS, CDR2 YFSETQ. The CDR3 region has the DNA TGCGCCAGCAGCTTGTTTCCCACTAGCGGGACGTCGCATGAGCAGTTCTTC. It is translated as CASSLFPTSGTSHEQFF.

The chain is built from TRBV6-1 and TRBJ2-1, with D possibly TRBD1 on 6 matching bases. With 6 bases removed from V and 9 bases from J, the gap between germline ends came to 15 bases. The CDR3 extends over 13 amino acids. Germline V gives CDR1 MNHNS, CDR2 SASEGT. As DNA, the CDR3 is TGTGCCAGCAGCCTACAGGGTCCGGGTGAGCAGTTCTTC. Its translation is CASSLQGPGEQFF.

The J gene is TRBJ1-2, the V gene TRBV19, with D perhaps matching TRBD1 (5 bases). Between the trimmed V and J ends, which lost 7 bases and 4 bases, there was a span of 25 bases. CDR3 size: 17 residues. The germline CDR1 and CDR2 sequences are LNHDA and SQIVND (reference sequence). CDR3 sequence: CASIGVGAVSGAYGYTF. The CDR3 nucleotides are TGTGCCAGTATTGGGGTCGGCGCAGTAAGTGGGGCCTATGGCTACACCTTC.

The chain recombines TRBV18 with TRBJ1-6, with a tentative D call TRBD1 (5 bases). This CDR3 is built from 15 residues. The germline V and J ends were trimmed by 3 bases and 6 bases, with 12 bases remaining between them. Germline V gives CDR1 KGHSH, CDR2 LQKENI. The CDR3 DNA follows: TGTGCCAGCTCACCGGCCCAGGGCGGTAATTCACCCCTCCACTTT. This codes for CASSPAQGGNSPLHF.

The V gene is TRBV6-2 or TRBV6-3, the J gene TRBJ2-5, with D tentatively TRBD1 (5 bases). V was trimmed by 3 bases and J by 7 bases, leaving 15 bases between them. Germline CDR1 and CDR2: MNHEY and SVGEGT. The CDR3 contains 14 residues. CDR3 sequence: CASSYPDSLRTQYF. The CDR3 nucleotides read TGTGCCAGCAGTTATCCCGACAGTTTGCGGACCCAGTACTTC.

The chain carries TRBV6-6 and TRBJ1-2, with D uncertain. The CDR3 totals 13 residues. From germline, CDR1 is MNHNY and CDR2 SVGAGI (reference sequence). CDR3 amino acids: CATNPGREDGYTF. CDR3 nucleotide sequence: TGTGCGACCAATCCCGGGAGGGAGGATGGCTACACCTTC.

The table lists this clone with a count of one. This sequence joins TRBV7-9 and TRBJ1-2, with TRBD1 identical over 7 bases. Per germline, CDR1 SEHNR and CDR2 FQNEAQ (reference sequence). The CDR3 is 14 amino acids. V gave up 6 bases and J gave up 2 bases; unmatched junction bases: 6. The CDR3 spells CASSRRTGNYGYTF. CDR3 coding DNA: TGTGCCAGCAGTCGGAGGACAGGAAACTATGGCTACACCTTC.

In its sample, this clone was seen once. In DNA form, the CDR3 reads TGCAGCGCTGCTCCTAATTTTGCTAACTATGGCTACACCTTC. It translates to CSAAPNFANYGYTF. The rearrangement links TRBV29-1 to TRBJ1-2; the D is unclear. With 7 bases removed from V and 0 bases from J, the gap between germline ends came to 15 bases. The CDR3 length is 14 residues. Germline V lookup: CDR1 SQVTM, CDR2 ANQGSEA.

The CDR3 coding sequence is TGTGCCACCAGTCCTCGAATGGGACAGGGGGGAGATACGCAGTATTTT. Protein product: CATSPRMGQGGDTQYF. The genes are TRBV24-1 and TRBJ2-3; 11 nucleotides line up with TRBD1. The length of the CDR3 is 16 residues. The J segment lost 5 bases and the V segment lost 6 bases, leaving 9 bases of the junction unmatched. Germline CDR1 KGHDR, CDR2 SFDVKD.

This chain uses TRBV2 with TRBJ1-1; D is ambiguous. Germline CDR1 and CDR2: SNHLY and FYNNEI. The length of the CDR3 is 15 residues. Trimming cost V 6 bases and J 4 bases, with 18 bases left between them. In nucleotides, the CDR3 is TGTGCCAGCAGGGATTCGGAGGGAGGAAGCACTGAAGCTTTCTTT. This translates into CASRDSEGGSTEAFF.

This chain joins TRBV19 and TRBJ1-6; possibly TRBD1 for D (5 bases). The germline V gene encodes CDR1 LNHDA and CDR2 SQIVND (reference sequence). CDR3 length: 14 amino acids. This chain's CDR3 is CASGGSSYNSPLHF. CDR3 DNA: TGTGCTTCGGGGGGAAGCTCCTATAATTCACCCCTCCACTTT.

This chain connects TRBV25-1 to TRBJ1-6; D uncertain. V lost 1 base to trimming and J lost 0 bases, with 4 bases between them. The CDR3 loop spans 15 amino acids. Germline-derived CDR1 and CDR2 are MGHDK and SYGVNS. CDR3 bases: TGTGCCAGCAGTGAATGGAGCTCCTATAATTCACCCCTCCACTTT. Its translation: CASSEWSSYNSPLHF.